The present TCR beta chain was sequenced within a study of OX40 agonist ivuxolimab in advanced cancers. Overall study context: One patient with hepatocellular carcinoma and two with cutaneous melanoma, three in all, had partial responses.

Concerning this clone itself: Its target is unknown.

Whole-study results and caveats: The study did not work out the antigen specificity of the expanded peripheral T cells.

The data were produced by immunoSEQ multiplex PCR, yet TCRdb's version contains in-frame clones alone and is incomplete. This sample yields 34,000 or so clones, of which 81% are seen a single time; about 20% belongs to the top ten. If patients had autoimmune disease history or systemic immunosuppression, they were excluded. Germline-derived CDR1 and CDR2 are GTSNPN and SVGIG (reference sequence). This CDR3 spans 13 amino acids. Trimming removed 2 bases at V and 4 bases at J, with 12 bases between. V usage is TRBV30 and J usage is TRBJ2-7; D may be TRBD1 (6 bases). The material was CD4+ or CD8+ T cells sorted from blood, obtained in a trial of the OX40 agonist ivuxolimab. The sequence derives from an adult with an advanced solid tumor such as melanoma, head and neck, liver or kidney cancer. The CDR3 sequence is CAWSYRAAYEQYF. DNA of the CDR3: TGTGCCTGGAGTTACAGGGCCGCTTACGAGCAGTACTTC.